The 28 T cell receptor beta chains below all came from one sample that was sequenced in a study of T cell repertoires in cytomegalovirus infection. Each CDR3 protein is one row after TCRdb ran MiXCR on the reads. This repertoire shows hundreds of thousands of distinct CDR3 sequences, around 32% found once; its top ten account for more than 13%. Antigens of these TCRs are unknown. Sequencing was performed on cultured CD8+ T cells from PBMCs, taken from culture after CMV antigen stimulation. The receptors were gathered from a human donor in good health (CMV status not recorded). Some clones in this sample may be carry-over from other donors' samples.

This clonotype turned up a few times. V is TRBV10-3 and J is TRBJ2-7; the D gene is possibly TRBD1 (5 bases). The CDR3 covers 12 residues. CDR1 ENHRY and CDR2 SYGVKD come from the germline V gene. V was cut by 6 bases and J by 5 bases, with 11 bases left in between. The CDR3 protein is CAISFRVNEQYF. The CDR3 nucleotides read TGTGCCATCAGCTTCAGGGTCAACGAGCAGTACTTC.

V is TRBV29-1 and J is TRBJ2-1, with D possibly being TRBD1 or TRBD2 (5 bases each). V dropped 1 base and J dropped 0 bases, with 13 bases sitting between them. Germline CDR1 SQVTM, CDR2 ANQGSEA. The CDR3 contains 16 residues. This CDR3 is CSVEGDDRVSYNEQFF. The CDR3 nucleotides are TGCAGCGTTGAAGGGGACGACAGAGTCTCCTACAATGAGCAGTTCTTC.

The chain is built from TRBV20-1 and TRBJ1-3; tentatively, D is TRBD1 (6 bases). Trimming took 6 bases from V and 2 from J, leaving 20 bases between them. CDR1 is DFQATT and CDR2 is SNEGSKA in the germline V gene (reference sequence). This CDR3 is 16 amino acids long. The CDR3 sequence is CSADDRGAPTGNTIYF. The CDR3 DNA follows: TGCAGTGCCGATGATAGGGGGGCTCCCACTGGAAACACCATATATTTT.

V and J are TRBV12-3 or TRBV12-4 and TRBJ2-5; tentatively, D is TRBD2 (5 bases). CDR3 length: 15 residues. V was cut by 3 bases and J by 1 base, with 12 bases left in between. As DNA, the CDR3 is TGTGCCAGCAGTTTGTCCCCTAGCTTCCAAGAGACCCAGTACTTC. This encodes CASSLSPSFQETQYF.

Many counts were recorded for this clonotype. The rearrangement joins TRBV7-2 to TRBJ1-2; D is unclear. V lost 7 bases, J lost 3 bases, and 18 bases lay in between. Germline V gene data show CDR1 as SGHTA and CDR2 as FQGNSA. The CDR3 contains 15 residues. The CDR3 loop is CASNLHEGGYYGYTF. The CDR3 coding sequence is TGTGCCAGCAACCTACACGAGGGCGGGTACTATGGCTACACCTTC.

The rearrangement links TRBV12-3 or TRBV12-4 to TRBJ1-4; D gene uncertain. V lost 6 bases to trimming and J lost 3 bases, with 20 bases between them. The CDR3 runs to 17 residues. The CDR3: CASRGYGPLGANEKLFF. The CDR3 bases are TGTGCCAGCAGGGGCTACGGGCCTCTGGGCGCTAATGAAAAACTGTTTTTT.

This clonotype was detected many times. The chain carries TRBV7-8 and TRBJ1-5; D is unclear. Trimming removed 5 bases at V and 0 bases at J, with 2 bases between. Germline assignment: CDR1 SGHVS and CDR2 FQNEAQ. CDR3 size: 12 residues. CDR3 sequence reads: CASSHSNQPQHF. The CDR3 coding sequence is TGTGCCAGCAGCCATAGCAATCAGCCCCAGCATTTT.

The rearrangement links TRBV4-3 to TRBJ2-2; D gene ambiguous. Trimming took 3 bases from V and 1 from J, leaving 6 bases between them. The CDR3 sequence is 14 residues long. Germline CDR1 LGHNA, CDR2 YSLEER. CDR3 loop: CASSHDMNTGELFF. CDR3 DNA sequence: TGCGCCAGCAGCCATGATATGAACACCGGGGAGCTGTTTTTT.

The rearrangement uses TRBV15 and TRBJ2-3; no reliable D call. This CDR3 comprises 13 residues. Germline CDR1 and CDR2: LNHNV and YYDKDF (reference sequence). The V and J ends lost 3 bases and 4 bases respectively, with 8 bases between them. CDR3 sequence (DNA): TGTGCCACCAGCAGCGGACCCCCAGATACGCAGTATTTT. This sequence encodes CATSSGPPDTQYF.

This clonotype was counted many times. The rearrangement joins TRBV7-9 to TRBJ2-3; weak D call: TRBD2 (6 bases). Looked up from germline, CDR1 is SEHNR and CDR2 is FQNEAQ (reference sequence). Deletions cut 6 bases from V and 4 bases from J, with 17 bases between. The CDR3 is 15 amino acids. This chain's CDR3 is CASRQRAGTADTQYF. Here the CDR3 DNA reads TGTGCCAGCAGACAGCGGGCCGGGACCGCAGATACGCAGTATTTT.

This clonotype has more than one count but fewer than ten. The J gene is TRBJ2-2, the V gene TRBV27, with a possible D match to TRBD2 (5 bases). CDR3 size: 14 residues. V lost 7 bases and J lost 7, with 16 bases in between. CDR1 is MNHEY, CDR2 SMNVEV, per germline (reference sequence). The CDR3 reads CASTQTGFGGELFF. For the CDR3, the DNA is TGTGCCAGCACCCAAACGGGGTTCGGCGGGGAGCTGTTTTTT.

This rearrangement joins TRBV9 to TRBJ2-4, with no clear D. CDR3 length: 14 amino acids. V was cut by 3 bases and J by 0 bases, with 7 bases left in between. The germline CDR1 and CDR2 sequences are SGDLS and YYNGEE. The CDR3 DNA reads TGTGCCAGCAGCGCAAATTTAGCCAAAAACATTCAGTACTTC. Translated, it gives CASSANLAKNIQYF.

The table lists this clonotype with many counts. The V call is TRBV7-2, the J call TRBJ2-2; 7 nucleotides agree with TRBD1. This CDR3 has 19 residues. The junction had 11 bases not matched to a gene; V was cut back by 1 base and J by 0 bases. Germline-derived CDR1 and CDR2 are SGHTA and FQGNSA. The CDR3 sequence is CASSLDGYAGTANTGELFF. CDR3 in DNA: TGTGCCAGCAGCTTAGACGGGTACGCCGGGACAGCGAACACCGGGGAGCTGTTTTTT.

At least ten counts were recorded for this clonotype. The V and J genes are TRBV7-2 and TRBJ2-5, with 8 nucleotides matching TRBD2. V lost 3 bases, J lost 4 bases, and 4 bases stayed unmatched. The CDR3 spans 14 residues. In germline, CDR1 is SGHTA, CDR2 FQGNSA. The CDR3 protein is CASSFGAGGETQYF. CDR3 nucleotide sequence: TGTGCCAGCAGCTTTGGGGCGGGGGGAGAGACCCAGTACTTC.

This clonotype was counted a few times. V and J are TRBV7-6 and TRBJ1-5; TRBD1 might be the D (5 bases). Germline CDR1 and CDR2: SGHVS and FNYEAQ. V dropped 2 bases and J dropped 3 bases, with 11 bases sitting between them. This CDR3 is built from 15 residues. The CDR3 is CASSLTGLHNQPQHF. The CDR3 region has the DNA TGTGCCAGCAGCTTAACGGGACTTCACAATCAGCCCCAGCATTTT.

This clonotype was seen only a few times. This chain joins TRBV7-9 and TRBJ1-1; D is ambiguous. Per the germline V gene, CDR1 is SEHNR and CDR2 is FQNEAQ (reference sequence). This CDR3 spans 12 amino acids. The V and J ends lost 5 bases and 12 bases respectively, with 16 bases between them. CDR3 protein: CASSLGRMGTFF. As DNA, the CDR3 is TGTGCCAGCAGCCTGGGTCGAATGGGAACTTTCTTT.

Concerning this clonotype: This sequence may be a read error, since a much larger clone differs from it by one base. This rearrangement joins TRBV7-9 to TRBJ2-1, with 7 bases lining up with TRBD1. J lost 6 bases, V lost 5 bases, and 7 bases had no gene match. In germline, CDR1 is SEHNR, CDR2 FQNEAQ (reference sequence). The CDR3 extends over 14 amino acids. The CDR3 region has the DNA TGTGCCAGCAGCATAAAGAGACAGGGCAATGAGCAGTTCTTC. It translates to CASSIKRQGNEQFF.

This clonotype was detected a few times. V and J are TRBV12-3 or TRBV12-4 and TRBJ1-2; D remains unclear. The CDR3 sequence is 13 residues long. Deletions cut 5 bases from V and 5 bases from J, with 12 bases between. The CDR3 loop is CASSPWSRYGYTF. For the CDR3, the DNA is TGTGCCAGCAGTCCGTGGTCTAGATATGGCTACACCTTC.

The chain uses TRBV4-1 and TRBJ2-2; D is perhaps TRBD1 or TRBD2 (5 bases each). Germline V CDR1 and CDR2: MGHRA, YSYEKL. The CDR3 extends over 13 amino acids. Trimming removed 4 bases at V and 5 bases at J, with 8 bases between. CDR3 in amino acids: CASSRWGTGELFF. CDR3 bases: TGCGCCAGCAGCCGGTGGGGGACCGGGGAGCTGTTTTTT.

This clonotype occurred many times. The chain combines TRBV29-1 with TRBJ1-1; D remains unclear. The V gene's germline CDR1 is SQVTM and CDR2 ANQGSEA. The V gene lost 2 bases and the J gene lost 3 bases, with 10 bases spanning the gap. The CDR3 has 13 amino acids. CDR3 DNA: TGCAGCGTTGAACACTCGGTTTACACTGAAGCTTTCTTT. Encoded protein: CSVEHSVYTEAFF.

The chain carries TRBV20-1 and TRBJ2-1; 7 bases are a match to TRBD1. The CDR3 length is 15 residues. CDR1 DFQATT and CDR2 SNEGSKA come from the germline V gene (reference sequence). V shed 3 bases and J 3 bases; nucleotides not matched to a gene: 8. This CDR3 reads CSARGTDNNYNEQFF. CDR3 DNA: TGCAGTGCTAGGGGGACAGATAATAACTACAATGAGCAGTTCTTC.

The table lists this clonotype with a count of one. A read error may account for a junction end that differs from germline. The genes are TRBV24-1 and TRBJ2-1, with D tentatively TRBD1 (6 bases). Per germline, CDR1 KGHDR and CDR2 SFDVKD. The CDR3 has 19 amino acids. CDR3 protein: CVTSAQRPGTLGLDNEQFF. For the CDR3, the DNA is TGTGTCACCAGTGCTCAAAGACCCGGGACATTGGGCCTAGACAATGAGCAGTTCTTC.

This clonotype was counted a few times. V and J are TRBV2 and TRBJ1-1; no clear D gene. CDR1 is SNHLY, CDR2 FYNNEI, per germline. V shed 1 base and J shed 7 bases, with 16 bases lying between them. The CDR3 length is 15 residues. CDR3 sequence reads: CASSEVAPRGFEAFF. CDR3 DNA sequence: TGTGCCAGCAGTGAAGTTGCTCCGCGGGGTTTTGAAGCTTTCTTT.

This clonotype appeared a few times. This chain joins TRBV25-1 and TRBJ2-5, with 10 bases aligning to TRBD2. J was trimmed by 2 bases and V by 2 bases; bases with no gene match: 2. CDR1 MGHDK and CDR2 SYGVNS come from the germline V gene. The CDR3 covers 15 residues. The CDR3 spells CASSELAGVQETQYF. The CDR3 DNA follows: TGTGCCAGCAGTGAACTAGCGGGGGTACAAGAGACCCAGTACTTC.

The rearrangement joins TRBV6-2 or TRBV6-3 to TRBJ2-1; 11 bases agree with TRBD2. CDR1 is MNHEY and CDR2 is SVGEGT in the germline V gene. The CDR3 consists of 14 residues. Trimming removed 7 bases from V and 7 bases from J; junction bases left unmatched: 6. The CDR3 loop is CASTASGGYNEQFF. CDR3 sequence (DNA): TGTGCCAGCACTGCTAGCGGGGGGTATAATGAGCAGTTCTTC.

Ten or more counts support this clonotype. V is TRBV6-2 or TRBV6-3 and J is TRBJ2-1, with 10 bases lining up with TRBD2. The CDR3 sequence is 17 residues long. Trimming cost V 2 bases and J 0 bases; bases outside gene matches: 4. CDR1 and CDR2 from the germline V gene are MNHEY and SVGEGT. CDR3 DNA: TGTGCCAGCAGTTACGTACTAGCGGGGAACTCCTACAATGAGCAGTTCTTC. It yields the protein CASSYVLAGNSYNEQFF.

This clonotype was counted at least ten times. This chain links TRBV7-8 with TRBJ2-6; a possible D gene is TRBD1 (6 bases). The CDR3 length is 15 residues. Germline CDR1 and CDR2: SGHVS and FQNEAQ. V was trimmed by 1 base and J by 2 bases, leaving 6 bases between them. CDR3 DNA: TGTGCCAGCAGCTTAGACAGGGCTGGGGCCAACGTCCTGACTTTC. Translating it yields CASSLDRAGANVLTF.

About this clonotype itself: The junction does not match germline at one end; this may be a read error. V gene TRBV7-6 combines with J gene TRBJ2-2; D ambiguous. Germline lookup yields CDR1 SGHVS and CDR2 FNYEAQ. This CDR3 spans 16 amino acids. Written as DNA, the CDR3 is TGTGCTAGCAGCGCAAATGTGCGTGTCCACACCGGGGAGCTGTTTTTT. Amino acids: CASSANVRVHTGELFF.